This T cell receptor beta chain was identified during a study of T cells in Graves' hyperthyroidism and ophthalmopathy. Study-level points and caveats: Median prediction lead before ophthalmopathy onset was around 6.9 months with the model. Most thyroid clonotypes that were expanded above 0.001 also turned up in blood.

On this clonotype: Antigen: not known.

Among ophthalmopathy patients, the Clinical Activity Score reached at least 3, the NOSPECS grade reached at least 4, and duration remained under 3 months. Lactation, pregnancy, other autoimmune disease or uncontrolled infection excluded patients. RNA transcripts provided the source from which TCR beta CDR3 regions were amplified. The HTBI primer set was used in a first-round RT-PCR of the TCR CDR3. TCRdb ran MiXCR on the multiplex PCR reads and lists one entry per CDR3 protein. The sample holds 490,000 or so distinct CDR3 sequences, roughly 23% seen once. The sequence was obtained from a woman in her 70s with Graves' ophthalmopathy. The sequenced sample consisted of blood.

The CDR3 bases are TGTGCCTGGAATGACGGACTAGCGGGTTACAATGAGCAGTTCTTC. Amino acids: CAWNDGLAGYNEQFF. The chain employs TRBV30 and TRBJ2-1; 11 positions match TRBD2. The CDR3 length is 15 residues. Per the germline V gene, CDR1 is GTSNPN and CDR2 is SVGIG (reference sequence). Unmatched junction bases numbered 6, after V lost 4 bases and J lost 4 bases.